Detailed here is one T cell receptor beta chain. Its antigen is not known. This entry belongs to a study of OX40 agonist ivuxolimab in advanced cancers. Profiled with immunoSEQ multiplex PCR; TCRdb holds only in-frame clones, not every one. The profile shows about 91,000 clones, 75% to 90% of them singletons. Overall study findings and caveats: Certain nonresponders likewise exhibited a low normalized T-cell clonal expansion.

This CDR3 spans 18 amino acids. Per the germline V gene, CDR1 is MNHEY and CDR2 is SMNVEV (reference sequence). Trimming took off 7 bases at V and 5 bases at J, with 26 bases between the two ends. The gene calls are TRBV27 and TRBJ2-2, with D perhaps matching TRBD1 or TRBD2 (5 bases each). This specimen was CD4+ or CD8+ T cells sorted from blood, taken in a trial of the OX40 agonist ivuxolimab. The TCR originated in an adult with an advanced solid tumor such as melanoma, head and neck, liver or kidney cancer. Here the CDR3 reads CASTEMGDLQGGTGELFF. CDR3 coding DNA: TGTGCCAGCACCGAGATGGGGGACCTGCAGGGCGGGACCGGGGAGCTGTTTTTT.